The clone carrying this T cell receptor beta chain was recorded at least ten times. As yet, its antigen is unknown. RNA transcripts were the template for amplifying TCR beta CDR3 regions. HTBI primers were used for first-round RT-PCR of the TCR CDR3. TCRdb reprocessed the multiplex PCR reads via MiXCR and lists one record per CDR3 protein. The repertoire includes roughly 420,000 distinct CDR3 sequences, around 14% of them detected once, and 7.7% sits in the top ten. This specimen belongs to a study of T cells in Graves' hyperthyroidism and ophthalmopathy. Study as a whole: The initial diagnosis was the point when peripheral blood was collected, ahead of any treatment.

This CDR3 contains 15 residues. J lost 5 bases, V lost 2 bases, and 9 bases had no gene match. The germline gives CDR1 MNHNS, CDR2 SASEGT. Patients between 18 and 65 years old had hyperthyroidism, newly diagnosed and lasting under 2 months. Uncontrolled infection, other autoimmune disease, pregnancy and lactation each barred patients from inclusion. Findings and limits, study-wide: From stable hyperthyroidism, ophthalmopathy was separated by a 13 V-J model.

The origin of this receptor is a woman younger than 35 with Graves' hyperthyroidism. This chain links TRBV6-1 with TRBJ2-7; 7 positions match TRBD2. The sample taken for sequencing was blood. The CDR3 nucleotides are TGTGCCAGCAGTGAACTAGCGGCGCTTGGGGACGAGCAGTACTTC. As protein: CASSELAALGDEQYF.